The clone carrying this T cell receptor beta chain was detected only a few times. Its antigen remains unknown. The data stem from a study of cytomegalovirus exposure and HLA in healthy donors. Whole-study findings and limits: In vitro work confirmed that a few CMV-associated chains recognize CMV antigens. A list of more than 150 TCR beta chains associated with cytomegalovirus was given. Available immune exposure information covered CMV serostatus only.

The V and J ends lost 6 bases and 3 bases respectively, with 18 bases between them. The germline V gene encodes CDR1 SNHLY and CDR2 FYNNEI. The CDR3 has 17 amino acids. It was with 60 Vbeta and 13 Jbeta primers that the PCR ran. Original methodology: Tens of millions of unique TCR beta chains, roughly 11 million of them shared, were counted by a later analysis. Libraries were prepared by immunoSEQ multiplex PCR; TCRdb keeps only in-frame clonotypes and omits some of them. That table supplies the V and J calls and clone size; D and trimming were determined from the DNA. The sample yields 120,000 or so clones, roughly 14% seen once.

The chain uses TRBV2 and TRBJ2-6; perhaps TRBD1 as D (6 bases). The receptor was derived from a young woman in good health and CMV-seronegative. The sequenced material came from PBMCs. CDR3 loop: CASSRQGPNSGANVLTF. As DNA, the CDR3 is TGTGCCAGCAGCCGTCAGGGGCCAAACAGTGGGGCCAACGTCCTGACTTTC. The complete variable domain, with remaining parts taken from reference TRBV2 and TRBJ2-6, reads EPEVTQTPSHQVTQMGQEVILRCVPISNHLYFYWYRQILGQKVEFLVSFYNNEISEKSEIFDDQFSVERPDGSNFTLKIRSTKLEDSAMYFCASSRQGPNSGANVLTFGAGSRLTVL.